This T cell receptor (beta chain) was recovered during a study of OX40 agonist ivuxolimab in advanced cancers. In the study overall: Patients in dose escalation had liver, melanoma, kidney or head and neck cancers.

Blood got drawn at baseline, again on cycle 4 day 1, and then on cycle 7 day 1. Measured with immunoSEQ multiplex PCR; TCRdb has only the in-frame clones, and not every one. The sample shows about 70,000 clones, approximately 86% of them seen only once. This TCR derives from an adult with an advanced solid tumor such as melanoma, head and neck, liver or kidney cancer. The material sequenced was CD4+ or CD8+ T cells sorted from blood, taken in a trial of the OX40 agonist ivuxolimab.

The CDR3 coding sequence is TGTGCCAGTAGTATACTGGGCAGGGTTGACTATGGCTACACCTTC. Translation gives CASSILGRVDYGYTF. This chain connects TRBV19 to TRBJ1-2, with TRBD1 as a possible D gene (5 bases). Germline CDR1 reads LNHDA; CDR2 reads SQIVND (reference sequence). This CDR3 comprises 15 residues. With 2 bases removed from V and 3 bases from J, the gap between germline ends came to 13 bases.